Each of the 32 T cell receptor beta chains below was sequenced from the same sample in a study of T cells in tuberculosis. Using immunoSEQ multiplex PCR, the repertoire was profiled, and TCRdb retains in-frame clones only, with some absent. The sample carries fewer than 35,000 clones, about 82% recorded once. Time point specified: new active TB diagnosis, blood taken before or within 7 days of starting treatment. The source was PBMCs, collected at tuberculosis diagnosis. These receptors all come from an adult with tuberculosis.

The chain combines TRBV6-6 with TRBJ1-3; D is undetermined. The CDR3 spans 13 residues. The V and J ends lost 2 bases and 1 base respectively, with 3 bases between them. Germline V gene data show CDR1 as MNHNY and CDR2 as SVGAGI (reference sequence). The CDR3 region is CASSYESGNTIYF. The CDR3 DNA reads as TGTGCCAGCAGTTACGAGTCTGGAAACACCATATATTTT.

The chain has TRBV9 and TRBJ2-3; 10 bases align to TRBD2. Germline assignment: CDR1 SGDLS and CDR2 YYNGEE. Trimming at V came to 2 bases and at J to 0 bases, leaving 6 bases not matched to a gene. The CDR3 contains 17 residues. CDR3 residues: CASSVSSGRSSTDTQYF. The CDR3 region has the DNA TGTGCCAGCAGCGTTAGTAGCGGGAGGTCTAGCACAGATACGCAGTATTTT.

This chain connects TRBV6-6 to TRBJ1-1; the D is unclear. Per germline, CDR1 MNHNY and CDR2 SVGAGI (reference sequence). The V gene lost 8 bases and the J gene lost 0 bases, with 10 bases spanning the gap. The CDR3 length is 13 residues. The CDR3 bases are TGTGCCAGCTATTACAGAATGAACACTGAAGCTTTCTTT. Its protein is CASYYRMNTEAFF.

V and J are TRBV5-1 and TRBJ2-1; TRBD1 matches 9 bases. This CDR3 comprises 14 residues. Germline CDR1 and CDR2: SGHRS and YFSETQ. V was pared by 4 bases and J by 7 bases, with 6 bases of the junction left unmatched. CDR3 in DNA: TGCGCCAGCAGCGGGGACAGGGTAGGAAATGAGCAGTTCTTC. It codes for CASSGDRVGNEQFF.

V is TRBV9 and J is TRBJ1-1, with 7 bases aligning to TRBD1. The CDR3 runs 15 residues. V gave up 3 bases and J gave up 1 base; unmatched junction bases: 6. Germline V gene lookup returns CDR1 SGDLS and CDR2 YYNGEE. CDR3 sequence reads: CASSADRVGNTEAFF. Written as DNA, the CDR3 is TGTGCCAGCAGCGCAGACAGGGTTGGGAACACTGAAGCTTTCTTT.

The rearrangement links TRBV5-6 to TRBJ2-6, with D perhaps TRBD1 (7 bases). The CDR3 extends over 17 amino acids. Germline V gives CDR1 SGHDT, CDR2 YYEEEE. V was pared by 4 bases and J by 3 bases, with 17 bases between. CDR3 protein: CASSTPGGGGGANVLTF. CDR3 bases: TGTGCCAGCAGCACACCTGGAGGGGGCGGTGGGGCCAACGTCCTGACTTTC.

The chain's CDR3 is CASSLTGTGLTGELFF. CDR3 bases: TGTGCCAGCAGCTTGACCGGGACAGGACTCACCGGGGAGCTGTTTTTT. The V and J genes are TRBV5-4 and TRBJ2-2; TRBD1 agrees at 8 bases. The CDR3 has 16 residues. Germline CDR1 and CDR2: SGHNT and YYREEE (reference sequence). Germline trimming cut 1 base from V and 4 bases from J; bases unmatched to any gene: 6.

The CDR3 sequence is CASSIWTGINTEAFF. CDR3 nucleotides: TGTGCCAGTAGCATATGGACAGGGATAAACACTGAAGCTTTCTTT. The V call is TRBV19, the J call TRBJ1-1; TRBD1 matches at 8 bases. CDR3 size: 15 residues. Germline V gene sequence: CDR1 LNHDA, CDR2 SQIVND (reference sequence). The trim removed 6 bases at V and 2 bases at J, leaving 8 bases unmatched.

This clone was counted only a few times. The chain employs TRBV5-1 and TRBJ2-5; TRBD1 is a possible D gene (5 bases). Germline CDR1 and CDR2: SGHRS and YFSETQ. The CDR3 extends over 13 amino acids. V lost 0 bases to trimming and J lost 3 bases, with 6 bases between them. The CDR3 loop is CASSLAGKETQYF. Written as DNA, the CDR3 is TGCGCCAGCAGCTTGGCAGGGAAAGAGACCCAGTACTTC.

The rearrangement joins TRBV19 to TRBJ1-1; perhaps TRBD1 as D (6 bases). V was clipped by 3 bases and J by 4 bases, with 15 bases between them. CDR1 and CDR2 (germline): LNHDA, SQIVND (reference sequence). The CDR3 runs 15 residues. CDR3 DNA sequence: TGTGCCAGTAGTATTGGGGCGGGGGCTGGCACTGAAGCTTTCTTT. Residues: CASSIGAGAGTEAFF. Full variable domain (outside the CDR3, taken from reference TRBV19 and TRBJ1-1): DGGITQSPKYLFRKEGQNVTLSCEQNLNHDAMYWYRQDPGQGLRLIYYSQIVNDFQKGDIAEGYSVSREKKESFPLTVTSAQKNPTAFYLCASSIGAGAGTEAFFGQGTRLTVV.

The chain employs TRBV5-3 and TRBJ1-1; no firm D call. TRBV5-3 qualifies as an ORF whose function is uncertain. The CDR3 is 11 amino acids. Deletions cut 4 bases from V and 6 bases from J, with 7 bases between. CDR3 amino acids: CARSPRSEAFF. The DNA of the CDR3 is TGTGCCAGAAGCCCACGGTCTGAAGCTTTCTTT.

The chain employs TRBV2 and TRBJ1-5; 9 positions agree with TRBD1. Per germline, CDR1 SNHLY and CDR2 FYNNEI. Unmatched junction bases numbered 3, after V lost 5 bases and J lost 1 base. There are 15 residues in the CDR3. The CDR3 sequence: CASSSDRGSNQPQHF. CDR3 nucleotides: TGTGCCAGCAGTTCTGACAGGGGGAGCAATCAGCCCCAGCATTTT.

This clone was observed a few times. V gene TRBV27 combines with J gene TRBJ2-7, with TRBD1 as a possible D gene (6 bases). From germline, CDR1 is MNHEY and CDR2 SMNVEV (reference sequence). V lost 6 bases and J 7 bases, leaving 22 bases between the germline ends. There are 15 residues in the CDR3. The CDR3 DNA sequence: TGTGCCAGCAGACTATCAGGGGCCCAGATCCTAGAGCAGTACTTC. It specifies CASRLSGAQILEQYF.

CDR3 sequence (DNA): TGTGCCAGCAGTTCCGGGACAGGGTTTTCACCCCTCCACTTT. Protein product: CASSSGTGFSPLHF. J is TRBJ1-6 and V is TRBV27; 9 bases agree with TRBD1. CDR1 MNHEY and CDR2 SMNVEV come from the germline V gene (reference sequence). Germline trimming cut 4 bases from V and 9 bases from J; bases unmatched to any gene: 4. The CDR3 is made up of 14 amino acids.

The gene calls are TRBV29-1 and TRBJ2-2; 12 nucleotides agree with TRBD1. Germline V gives CDR1 SQVTM, CDR2 ANQGSEA. The CDR3 is 15 residues long. J was trimmed by 7 bases and V by 6 bases; bases with no gene match: 9. Here the CDR3 reads CSVTWGTGGIGELFF. In nucleotides, the CDR3 is TGCAGCGTGACCTGGGGGACAGGGGGCATCGGGGAGCTGTTTTTT.

V gene TRBV9 combines with J gene TRBJ2-1; D is undetermined. Germline V gene sequence: CDR1 SGDLS, CDR2 YYNGEE. The CDR3 extends over 12 amino acids. Trimming removed 0 bases from V and 8 bases from J, with 6 bases in between. CDR3 nucleotides: TGTGCCAGCAGCGTAGCTAATTATGAGCAGTTCTTC. This sequence encodes CASSVANYEQFF.

The chain employs TRBV2 and TRBJ2-5; maybe TRBD2 (6 bases). Germline CDR1 SNHLY, CDR2 FYNNEI. This CDR3 has 11 amino acids. Trimming removed 6 bases from V and 4 bases from J, with 6 bases in between. As DNA, the CDR3 is TGTGCCAGCAGGGGGGGAGAGACCCAGTACTTC. Amino acid sequence: CASRGGETQYF. The variable domain in full, completed from reference TRBV2 and TRBJ2-5, reads EPEVTQTPSHQVTQMGQEVILRCVPISNHLYFYWYRQILGQKVEFLVSFYNNEISEKSEIFDDQFSVERPDGSNFTLKIRSTKLEDSAMYFCASRGGETQYFGPGTRLLVL.

The chain joins TRBV6-6 to TRBJ2-5, with 14 bases aligning to TRBD2. Trimming removed 7 bases from V and 5 bases from J; junction bases left unmatched: 6. Germline loops: CDR1 MNHNY, CDR2 SVGAGI (reference sequence). This CDR3 is 15 amino acids long. The CDR3 DNA follows: TGTGCCAGCACCACGGGACTAGCGGGGGCGGAGACCCAGTACTTC. It specifies CASTTGLAGAETQYF.

This clone was seen a handful of times. The J gene is TRBJ1-1, the V gene TRBV14; a weak D match, TRBD1 (6 bases). The CDR3 is made up of 12 amino acids. Looked up from germline, CDR1 is SGHDN and CDR2 is FVKESK. Between the trimmed V and J ends, which lost 2 bases and 7 bases, there was a span of 8 bases. CDR3: CASSQQGFEAFF. For the CDR3, the DNA is TGTGCCAGCAGCCAACAGGGGTTTGAAGCTTTCTTT. Based on the CDR3 plus reference TRBV14 and TRBJ1-1, the full variable domain is EAGVTQFPSHSVIEKGQTVTLRCDPISGHDNLYWYRRVMGKEIKFLLHFVKESKQDESGMPNNRFLAERTGGTYSTLKVQPAELEDSGVYFCASSQQGFEAFFGQGTRLTVV.

This clone is a singleton in its sample. This CDR3 is CASSIGQGALNEQFF. The CDR3 DNA sequence: TGTGCCAGTAGTATAGGACAGGGGGCGCTTAATGAGCAGTTCTTC. The chain links TRBV19 to TRBJ2-1; 10 positions match TRBD1. Losses at the gene ends were 1 base for V and 7 bases for J; bases not matched to a gene: 4. The germline gives CDR1 LNHDA, CDR2 SQIVND (reference sequence). The CDR3 is 15 residues long.

This clone has just one count. The J gene is TRBJ2-1, the V gene TRBV20-1; unclear D gene. Trimming removed 5 bases at V and 3 bases at J, with 5 bases between. Germline values: CDR1 DFQATT, CDR2 SNEGSKA (reference sequence). This CDR3 region has 11 residues. The CDR3 coding sequence is TGCAGTGCTGCTAGCTACAATGAGCAGTTCTTC. It is translated as CSAASYNEQFF.

The rearrangement joins TRBV4-1 to TRBJ1-5; D is ambiguous. This CDR3 spans 20 amino acids. Between the trimmed V and J ends, which lost 1 base and 1 base, there was a span of 23 bases. The germline CDR1 and CDR2 sequences are MGHRA and YSYEKL. CDR3 region: CASSQAPIVRVGTSNQPQHF. Written as DNA, the CDR3 is TGCGCCAGCAGCCAAGCCCCAATTGTGCGGGTCGGAACGAGCAATCAGCCCCAGCATTTT.

J is TRBJ2-3 and V is TRBV4-1, with 14 nucleotides matching TRBD2. This CDR3 has 22 residues. Germline-derived CDR1 and CDR2 are MGHRA and YSYEKL. V shed 0 bases and J 1 base; nucleotides not matched to a gene: 15. The CDR3: CASSQERTQPGTSGGRTDTQYF. CDR3 coding DNA: TGCGCCAGCAGCCAAGAAAGAACCCAGCCCGGGACTAGCGGGGGCCGCACAGATACGCAGTATTTT.

The chain links TRBV5-4 to TRBJ2-7; 8 bases are a match to TRBD2. J lost 5 bases, V lost 2 bases, and 3 bases had no gene match. Per the germline V gene, CDR1 is SGHNT and CDR2 is YYREEE (reference sequence). The CDR3 consists of 13 residues. The CDR3 region is CASSFWTSNEQYF. CDR3 bases: TGTGCCAGCAGCTTCTGGACTAGCAACGAGCAGTACTTC.

The chain couples TRBV10-3 to TRBJ2-1; D perhaps matches TRBD2 (6 bases). CDR3 length: 14 residues. From germline, CDR1 is ENHRY and CDR2 SYGVKD. The V gene lost 4 bases and the J gene lost 1 base, with 8 bases spanning the gap. CDR3 nucleotides: TGTGCCATCAGTGGAGCGGGTTCCTACAATGAGCAGTTCTTC. It specifies CAISGAGSYNEQFF.

This clone is medium-sized. The genes are TRBV19 and TRBJ1-1; tentative D call: TRBD1 (5 bases). The CDR3 is 14 residues long. The V and J ends lost 5 bases and 1 base respectively, with 11 bases between them. The germline CDR1 and CDR2 sequences are LNHDA and SQIVND (reference sequence). The CDR3 nucleotides read TGTGCCAGTAGTTTGGACACCCGGAACACTGAAGCTTTCTTT. Amino acid sequence: CASSLDTRNTEAFF.

This clone was detected once. The CDR3 is CASSLARGGKNEQFF. The CDR3 DNA follows: TGCGCCAGCAGCTTGGCACGGGGGGGCAAAAATGAGCAGTTCTTC. The chain employs TRBV5-1 and TRBJ2-1; 8 bases align to TRBD2. The J segment lost 7 bases and the V segment lost 0 bases, leaving 6 bases of the junction unmatched. This CDR3 is built from 15 residues. The germline gives CDR1 SGHRS, CDR2 YFSETQ.

The V call is TRBV18, the J call TRBJ2-7; 8 bases match TRBD1. Losses at the gene ends were 0 bases for V and 3 bases for J; bases not matched to a gene: 4. CDR3 length equals 15 residues. Germline V gene data show CDR1 as KGHSH and CDR2 as LQKENI. DNA for the CDR3: TGTGCCAGCTCACCACCGTTCGGACAGGGCTACGAGCAGTACTTC. Translating it yields CASSPPFGQGYEQYF. Based on the CDR3 plus reference TRBV18 and TRBJ2-7, the full variable domain is NAGVMQNPRHLVRRRGQEARLRCSPMKGHSHVYWYRQLPEEGLKFMVYLQKENIIDESGMPKERFSAEFPKEGPSILRIQQVVRGDSAAYFCASSPPFGQGYEQYFGPGTRLTVT.

This chain connects TRBV5-1 to TRBJ2-6; tentatively, D is TRBD2 (6 bases). Trimming left V 1 base short and J 2 bases short, with 10 bases between. The CDR3 extends over 16 amino acids. CDR1 is SGHRS and CDR2 is YFSETQ in the germline V gene. The chain's CDR3 is CASSLKGGTGANVLTF. The CDR3 DNA sequence: TGCGCCAGCAGCTTGAAAGGAGGGACTGGGGCCAACGTCCTGACTTTC.

The chain is built from TRBV7-2 and TRBJ2-2; TRBD2 aligns across 9 bases. Germline V gene sequence: CDR1 SGHTA, CDR2 FQGNSA. The length of the CDR3 is 17 residues. V gave up 3 bases and J gave up 7 bases; unmatched junction bases: 12. CDR3 nucleotide sequence: TGTGCCAGCAGCTTTGGGACGGGAGCGGGAGGTGTCGGGGAGCTGTTTTTT. Its protein is CASSFGTGAGGVGELFF.

This chain's CDR3 is CASKSGGRETQYF. CDR3 in DNA: TGTGCCAGTAAGTCAGGGGGCCGGGAGACCCAGTACTTC. The genes are TRBV21-1 and TRBJ2-5; the table's D gene call, TRBD1, was not cross checked with the DNA. TRBV21-1 is assigned pseudogene status. The CDR3 extends over 13 amino acids.

This clone was counted a few times. This chain uses TRBV27 with TRBJ1-2; D may be TRBD1 (6 bases). Trimming took off 5 bases at V and 8 bases at J, with 21 bases between the two ends. Germline CDR1 reads MNHEY; CDR2 reads SMNVEV (reference sequence). The CDR3 is 15 residues long. The CDR3 DNA reads TGTGCCAGCAGTCTCAACCGACAGGAACCGAGGGGCTACACCTTC. Its protein product is CASSLNRQEPRGYTF.